These T cell receptor beta chains were read from a single sample in a study of technical replicates of blood from a handful of donors. Sequenced by immunoSEQ multiplex PCR; TCRdb stores in-frame clones only, minus some. Of over 75,000 clones in the sample, approximately 96% were seen once. The sequenced material came from T cells isolated from PBMCs. The receptors here all came from a human donor in good health. Each CDR3 is given without its conserved first and last residue. D genes are given only for firm matches.

D gene: TRBD1
V gene: TRBV30
CDR3 protein: AWNPQGTGELF

D gene: TRBD2
V gene: TRBV5-1
CDR3 protein: ASSRVAGVQETQY

D gene: TRBD2
V gene: TRBV2
CDR3 protein: ASSGKAGGLETQY

D gene: TRBD2
V gene: TRBV2
CDR3 protein: ASTPNPGRANEQY

D gene: -
V gene: TRBV27
CDR3 protein: ANAGSSGNTIY

D gene: -
V gene: TRBV9
CDR3 protein: ASSEETGSEQY

D gene: -
V gene: TRBV6-5
CDR3 protein: ASSLGGKQY

D gene: TRBD2
V gene: TRBV28
CDR3 protein: ASSSIIQTSVGYNEQF

D gene: -
V gene: TRBV2
CDR3 protein: ASNYGSPSYEQY

D gene: TRBD1
V gene: TRBV7-2
CDR3 protein: ASSVRDSYNSPLH

D gene: -
V gene: TRBV5-4
CDR3 protein: ASSLRDQGHTEAF

D gene: -
V gene: TRBV30
CDR3 protein: AWSVGGPPAAF

D gene: TRBD1
V gene: TRBV2
CDR3 protein: ASSRDRVYEQY

D gene: TRBD1
V gene: TRBV11-3
CDR3 protein: ASSPLGTENTEAF

D gene: TRBD1
V gene: TRBV5-5
CDR3 protein: ASCVQGDSYEQY

D gene: TRBD2
V gene: TRBV6-6
CDR3 protein: ASTGLAESYEQY

D gene: -
V gene: TRBV5-1
CDR3 protein: ASSLGVSFSTDTQY

D gene: -
V gene: TRBV27
CDR3 protein: ASSLGQVGLYEQY

D gene: -
V gene: TRBV15
CDR3 protein: ATSRAEVNSPLH

D gene: -
V gene: TRBV2
CDR3 protein: AKHRGAEAF

D gene: -
V gene: TRBV1
CDR3 protein: CGQCHLNSNQPQH

D gene: -
V gene: TRBV10-3
CDR3 protein: AISEMRDEQF

D gene: TRBD2
V gene: TRBV9
CDR3 protein: ASSVTGTPGGNEQF

D gene: -
V gene: TRBV14
CDR3 protein: ASENGGRQY

D gene: -
V gene: TRBV28
CDR3 protein: ASSSSRGGFYEQY

D gene: TRBD1
V gene: TRBV2
CDR3 protein: ASSEWGDRNNQPQH

D gene: -
V gene: TRBV30
CDR3 protein: AWKLGQGSYNEQF

D gene: -
V gene: TRBV7-2
CDR3 protein: ASSATPGGVAAAYEQY

D gene: -
V gene: TRBV28
CDR3 protein: ASNQHQGSFPPQH

D gene: -
V gene: TRBV6-5
CDR3 protein: ASSYSRLGRETQY

D gene: -
V gene: TRBV12-5
CDR3 protein: ASGFPLPNTGELF

D gene: -
V gene: TRBV13
CDR3 protein: ASSDEDSPETQY

D gene: TRBD1
V gene: TRBV5-1
CDR3 protein: ASSLGDRELNIQY

D gene: -
V gene: TRBV7-3
CDR3 protein: ASSLTPTRQPF

D gene: -
V gene: TRBV5-1
CDR3 protein: ASSSTAYEQY

D gene: -
V gene: TRBV6-5
CDR3 protein: ASSYMGLYEQY

D gene: -
V gene: TRBV5-1
CDR3 protein: ASSFKETQY

D gene: -
V gene: TRBV6-6
CDR3 protein: ASSQQEYTEAF

D gene: -
V gene: TRBV18
CDR3 protein: ASSPGLDSDTQY

D gene: TRBD2
V gene: TRBV7-2
CDR3 protein: ANQWREGPYEQY

D gene: -
V gene: TRBV15
CDR3 protein: ATKNSGNEQF

D gene: -
V gene: TRBV6-1
CDR3 protein: ASSSSTGGVYGYT

D gene: TRBD2
V gene: TRBV6-5
CDR3 protein: ASRSGLAGGHEQY

D gene: TRBD2
V gene: TRBV27
CDR3 protein: ASRLAGESSEQY

D gene: -
V gene: TRBV2
CDR3 protein: ASPPGTGGTEAF

D gene: -
V gene: TRBV12-5
CDR3 protein: ASGSGVTDSPLH

D gene: TRBD1
V gene: TRBV28
CDR3 protein: ASTLGQGVNNEQF

D gene: TRBD2
V gene: TRBV19
CDR3 protein: ASSPRIPKGTSGNRYEQY